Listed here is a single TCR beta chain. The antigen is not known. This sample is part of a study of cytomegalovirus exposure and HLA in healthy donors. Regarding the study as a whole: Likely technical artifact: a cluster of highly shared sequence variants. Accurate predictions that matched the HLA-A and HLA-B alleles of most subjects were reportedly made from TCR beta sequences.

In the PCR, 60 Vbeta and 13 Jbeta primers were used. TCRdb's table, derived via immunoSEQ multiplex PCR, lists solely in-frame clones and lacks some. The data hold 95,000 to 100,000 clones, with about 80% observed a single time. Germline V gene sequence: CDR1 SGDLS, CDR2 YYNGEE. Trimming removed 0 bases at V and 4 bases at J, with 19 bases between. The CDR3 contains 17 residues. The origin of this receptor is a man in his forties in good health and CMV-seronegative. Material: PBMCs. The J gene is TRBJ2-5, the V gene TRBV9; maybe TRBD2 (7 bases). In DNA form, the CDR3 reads TGTGCCAGCAGCGTAGATGTAGGGGGGGGTAGGGGAGAGACCCAGTACTTC. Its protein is CASSVDVGGGRGETQYF.